Below, 27 T cell receptor beta chains from the same sample are listed, as sequenced in a study of blood T cell repertoires in COVID-19. This table comes from immunoSEQ multiplex PCR, and its TCRdb copy is limited to in-frame clones, with some not included. The table records 300,000 to 450,000 clones, roughly 90% of them present only once. Sequencing was carried out using PBMCs or T cells enriched from blood (not recorded which). The receptors were gathered from a woman aged 25-40 years who had been exposed to COVID-19.

As DNA, the CDR3 is TGTGCCAGCAGCCACACCCAGGGCACTGAAGCTTTCTTT. It specifies CASSHTQGTEAFF. The genes are TRBV3-1 (or the pseudogene TRBV3-2) and TRBJ1-1, with a possible D match to TRBD1 (5 bases). CDR1 LGHDT and CDR2 YNNKEL come from the germline V gene (reference sequence). This CDR3 region has 13 residues. V was clipped by 3 bases and J by 4 bases, with 9 bases between them.

Regarding this clone: This sample includes further DNA sequences coding for the same CDR3. The chain carries TRBV5-1 and TRBJ1-2, with D possibly being TRBD1 (5 bases). The CDR3 runs 13 residues. Germline lookup yields CDR1 SGHRS and CDR2 YFSETQ. The V end lost 2 bases, the J end lost 2 bases, and 7 bases lay between the germline ends. CDR3: CASSLGENYGYTF. The CDR3, as DNA: TGCGCCAGCAGCTTAGGGGAAAACTATGGCTACACCTTC.

This chain joins TRBV6-5 and TRBJ1-1; possibly TRBD1 for D (6 bases). The germline V and J ends were trimmed by 5 bases and 1 base, with 14 bases remaining between them. This CDR3 is built from 15 residues. CDR1 is MNHEY and CDR2 is SVGAGI in the germline V gene. The DNA for the CDR3 is TGTGCCAGCAGTAGCCCCCGAGGGGGGAACACTGAAGCTTTCTTT. It encodes CASSSPRGGNTEAFF.

As regards this clone: A read error may produce the germline difference seen at one junction end. V usage is TRBV9 and J usage is TRBJ1-2; TRBD1 aligns across 8 bases. The CDR3 has 14 amino acids. The germline CDR1 and CDR2 sequences are SGDLS and YYNGEE. The CDR3 loop reads CASSVGGTGHHMTF. The CDR3 DNA is TGTGCCAGCAGCGTAGGAGGGACAGGCCACCACATGACGTTC. Full variable domain (rest looked up from reference TRBV9 and TRBJ1-2): DSGVTQTPKHLITATGQRVTLRCSPRSGDLSVYWYQQSLDQGLQFLIQYYNGEERAKGNILERFSAQQFPDLHSELNLSSLELGDSALYFCASSVGGTGHHMTFGSGTRLTVV.

The J gene is TRBJ1-5, the V gene TRBV30; D is possibly TRBD1 (6 bases). Deletions cut 3 bases from V and 4 bases from J, with 13 bases between. Germline V gene lookup returns CDR1 GTSNPN and CDR2 SVGIG (reference sequence). The CDR3 loop spans 14 amino acids. The CDR3 nucleotides are TGTGCCTGGAGGGGGGTGGGGGCTAATCAGCCCCAGCATTTT. Encoded protein: CAWRGVGANQPQHF.

The V and J genes are TRBV27 and TRBJ1-2; 10 bases are shared with TRBD1. Trimming cost V 4 bases and J 7 bases; bases outside gene matches: 27. The CDR3 length is 21 residues. CDR1 and CDR2 (germline): MNHEY, SMNVEV (reference sequence). CDR3 residues: CASSYPAPSRDRGGIGSGYTF. Here the CDR3 DNA reads TGTGCCAGCAGTTACCCCGCACCTTCCCGGGACAGGGGAGGGATAGGGTCTGGCTACACCTTC.

The gene calls are TRBV30 and TRBJ1-3; D uncertain. Germline V gene lookup returns CDR1 GTSNPN and CDR2 SVGIG (reference sequence). The CDR3 has 13 amino acids. V lost 2 bases and J lost 2, with 7 bases in between. The CDR3 reads CAWSSLTGNTIYF. The DNA of the CDR3 is TGTGCCTGGAGTTCTCTAACTGGAAACACCATATATTTT.

The rearrangement joins TRBV5-6 to TRBJ1-4; D is undetermined. CDR1 is SGHDT and CDR2 is YYEEEE in the germline V gene. The length of the CDR3 is 13 residues. V lost 4 bases to trimming and J lost 8 bases, with 12 bases between them. The CDR3 loop is CASSHWASEKLFF. CDR3 DNA: TGTGCCAGCAGCCACTGGGCGTCAGAAAAACTGTTTTTT.

This chain joins TRBV5-6 and TRBJ2-7, with 8 nucleotides matching TRBD1. Per germline, CDR1 SGHDT and CDR2 YYEEEE. The CDR3 runs 14 residues. V was clipped by 4 bases and J by 4 bases; unmatched bases: 7. This CDR3 reads CASSVDRERYEQYF. The CDR3 DNA reads TGTGCCAGCAGCGTGGACAGGGAGCGGTACGAGCAGTACTTC.

The chain uses TRBV29-1 and TRBJ1-3, with a weak D call TRBD1 (5 bases). The CDR3 consists of 15 residues. Germline V gene sequence: CDR1 SQVTM, CDR2 ANQGSEA. The ends were cut back, 1 base at V and 4 bases at J, with 14 bases in the middle. The CDR3 spells CSVEGALGLGNTIYF. CDR3 DNA: TGCAGCGTTGAAGGCGCGTTGGGGCTCGGAAACACCATATATTTT.

The V and J genes are TRBV7-3 and TRBJ2-5; TRBD1 matches at 7 bases. Germline assignment: CDR1 SGHTA and CDR2 FQGTGA. J gave up 4 bases and V 6 bases, and 8 bases lay outside the gene matches. The CDR3 runs to 14 residues. CDR3 bases: TGTGCCAGCAGTCTCGGCTCAGGGGGAGAGACCCAGTACTTC. It translates to CASSLGSGGETQYF.

The rearrangement uses TRBV11-3 and TRBJ2-4; D not resolved. V lost 1 base and J 0 bases, leaving 10 bases between the germline ends. Germline CDR1 SGHNT, CDR2 YENEEA. This CDR3 region has 16 residues. CDR3 sequence (DNA): TGTGCCAGCAGCTTAGGGGCGCGCCTAGCCAAAAACATTCAGTACTTC. Protein product: CASSLGARLAKNIQYF.

The V and J genes are TRBV28 and TRBJ2-1; no firm D call. Germline V gene data show CDR1 as MDHEN and CDR2 as SYDVKM. The CDR3 extends over 12 amino acids. The germline V and J ends were trimmed by 3 bases and 9 bases, with 9 bases remaining between them. Here the CDR3 DNA reads TGTGCCAGCAGTTTGTCAGGTATTGAGCAGTTCTTC. It specifies CASSLSGIEQFF.

The V gene is TRBV12-3 or TRBV12-4, the J gene TRBJ1-1, with D unclear. V was clipped by 1 base and J by 7 bases, with 10 bases between them. This CDR3 has 13 residues. CDR3 nucleotides: TGTGCCAGCAGTTTAGTCGGCAGGTTTGAAGCTTTCTTT. This gives the protein CASSLVGRFEAFF.

V usage is TRBV7-9 and J usage is TRBJ1-1; D remains unclear. The germline V and J ends were trimmed by 4 bases and 1 base, with 7 bases remaining between them. CDR1 SEHNR and CDR2 FQNEAQ come from the germline V gene (reference sequence). This CDR3 comprises 13 residues. The CDR3, as DNA: TGTGCCAGCAGCTCACAGCAGAACACTGAAGCTTTCTTT. Translation gives CASSSQQNTEAFF.

The gene calls are TRBV18 and TRBJ1-3; 8 bases line up with TRBD1. Germline trimming cut 3 bases from V and 0 bases from J; bases unmatched to any gene: 7. This CDR3 region has 17 residues. Looked up from germline, CDR1 is KGHSH and CDR2 is LQKENI. The CDR3 spells CASSPPGQASSGNTIYF. The DNA of the CDR3 is TGTGCCAGCTCACCCCCGGGACAGGCGAGCTCTGGAAACACCATATATTTT. The full variable domain, rest sourced from reference TRBV18 and TRBJ1-3, is NAGVMQNPRHLVRRRGQEARLRCSPMKGHSHVYWYRQLPEEGLKFMVYLQKENIIDESGMPKERFSAEFPKEGPSILRIQQVVRGDSAAYFCASSPPGQASSGNTIYFGEGSWLTVV.

J is TRBJ2-5 and V is TRBV5-1, with 10 positions matching TRBD2. In germline, CDR1 is SGHRS, CDR2 YFSETQ. The CDR3 contains 12 residues. V was pared by 7 bases and J by 4 bases, with 1 base of the junction left unmatched. CDR3 loop: CASQREGETQYF. CDR3 sequence (DNA): TGCGCCAGCCAGCGGGAGGGAGAGACCCAGTACTTC.

V usage is TRBV13 and J usage is TRBJ1-6; 7 bases map to TRBD1. V dropped 2 bases and J dropped 8; count of bases not matched to a gene: 3. The CDR3 contains 14 residues. Germline V gene lookup returns CDR1 PRHDT and CDR2 FYEKMQ (reference sequence). The CDR3 spells CASSLFTGDSPLHF. Here the CDR3 DNA reads TGTGCCAGCAGCTTATTCACAGGGGATTCACCCCTCCACTTT.

This chain connects TRBV10-1 to TRBJ2-7; TRBD2 agrees at 12 bases. Germline V gives CDR1 WNHNN, CDR2 SYGVQD (reference sequence). V was clipped by 3 bases and J by 6 bases; unmatched bases: 6. This CDR3 comprises 15 residues. The CDR3 reads CASSDPTSGRPEQYF. The CDR3 DNA reads as TGCGCCAGCAGTGATCCGACTAGCGGGAGACCCGAGCAGTACTTC.

The V and J genes are TRBV9 and TRBJ2-5; TRBD1 agrees at 8 bases. CDR1 and CDR2 (germline): SGDLS, YYNGEE. The CDR3 covers 13 residues. The junction had 3 bases not matched to a gene; V was cut back by 3 bases and J by 5 bases. The CDR3 DNA follows: TGTGCCAGCAGCGCAGGGGGCCGGGAGACCCAGTACTTC. Its protein product is CASSAGGRETQYF. The full variable domain, with the rest looked up from reference TRBV9 and TRBJ2-5, is DSGVTQTPKHLITATGQRVTLRCSPRSGDLSVYWYQQSLDQGLQFLIQYYNGEERAKGNILERFSAQQFPDLHSELNLSSLELGDSALYFCASSAGGRETQYFGPGTRLLVL.

This clone was observed a single time. This chain links TRBV4-2 with TRBJ1-3; 8 bases fit TRBD1. Unmatched junction bases numbered 9, after V lost 0 bases and J lost 2 bases. The V gene's germline CDR1 is LGHNA and CDR2 YNFKEQ. This CDR3 spans 18 amino acids. The CDR3 region has the DNA TGTGCCAGCAGCCAAGAAACGAGCCCGACAGGGGCTGGAAACACCATATATTTT. Translation gives CASSQETSPTGAGNTIYF.

This clone was recorded a few times. The rearrangement links TRBV5-1 to TRBJ2-3; no reliable D call. V gave up 0 bases and J gave up 2 bases, with 13 bases separating them. The germline V gene has CDR1 SGHRS and CDR2 YFSETQ. The CDR3 consists of 16 residues. As DNA, the CDR3 is TGCGCCAGCAGCTTGGATGGGCGACGGTTCACAGATACGCAGTATTTT. Translated: CASSLDGRRFTDTQYF.

V and J are TRBV25-1 and TRBJ2-1; 7 bases line up with TRBD1. V gave up 2 bases and J gave up 1 base; unmatched junction bases: 2. This CDR3 spans 15 amino acids. Germline V gene lookup returns CDR1 MGHDK and CDR2 SYGVNS. CDR3: CASSEPGQSYNEQFF. In nucleotides, the CDR3 is TGTGCCAGCAGTGAACCGGGACAGTCCTACAATGAGCAGTTCTTC.

The CDR3 here is CASSGGGQGITYNEQFF. In DNA, the CDR3 is TGTGCCAGCAGCGGGGGAGGACAGGGGATAACCTACAATGAGCAGTTCTTC. This chain uses TRBV5-4 with TRBJ2-1; 9 nucleotides align to TRBD1. V lost 4 bases, J lost 2 bases, and 10 bases stayed unmatched. CDR1 is SGHNT and CDR2 is YYREEE in the germline V gene (reference sequence). This CDR3 spans 17 amino acids.

The CDR3 loop is CASSLRPPRGYEQYF. The CDR3 region has the DNA TGCGCCAGCAGCCTGAGACCACCTCGGGGCTACGAGCAGTACTTC. The chain uses TRBV5-1 and TRBJ2-7, with D perhaps TRBD2 (5 bases). There are 15 residues in the CDR3. Germline lookup yields CDR1 SGHRS and CDR2 YFSETQ. Deletions cut 4 bases from V and 3 bases from J, with 17 bases between.

The genes are TRBV11-2 and TRBJ2-3, with 7 positions matching TRBD2. This CDR3 contains 15 residues. Germline assignment: CDR1 SGHAT and CDR2 FQNNGV. J gave up 0 bases and V 5 bases, and 5 bases lay outside the gene matches. CDR3 amino acids: CASSPTSLSTDTQYF. CDR3 in DNA: TGTGCCAGCAGCCCGACTAGCTTGAGCACAGATACGCAGTATTTT.

V gene TRBV20-1 combines with J gene TRBJ2-5; D is uncertain. CDR3 length: 11 residues. Trimming removed 2 bases at V and 2 bases at J, with 3 bases between. CDR1 and CDR2 from the germline V gene are DFQATT and SNEGSKA (reference sequence). This chain's CDR3 is CSARPQETQYF. Written as DNA, the CDR3 is TGCAGTGCTAGACCACAAGAGACCCAGTACTTC.